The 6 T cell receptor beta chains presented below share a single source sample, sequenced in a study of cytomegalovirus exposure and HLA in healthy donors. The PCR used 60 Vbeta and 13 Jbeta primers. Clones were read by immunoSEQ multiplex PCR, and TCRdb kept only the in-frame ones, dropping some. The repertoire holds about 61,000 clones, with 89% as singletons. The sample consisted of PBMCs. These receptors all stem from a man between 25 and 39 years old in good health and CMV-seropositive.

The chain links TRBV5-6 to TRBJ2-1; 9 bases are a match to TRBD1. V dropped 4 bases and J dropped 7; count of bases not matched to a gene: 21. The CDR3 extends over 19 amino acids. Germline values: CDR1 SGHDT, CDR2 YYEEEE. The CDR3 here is CASSPRGTGGRMWRNEQFF. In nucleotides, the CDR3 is TGTGCCAGCAGCCCCCGGGGCACAGGGGGCCGAATGTGGAGGAATGAGCAGTTCTTC.

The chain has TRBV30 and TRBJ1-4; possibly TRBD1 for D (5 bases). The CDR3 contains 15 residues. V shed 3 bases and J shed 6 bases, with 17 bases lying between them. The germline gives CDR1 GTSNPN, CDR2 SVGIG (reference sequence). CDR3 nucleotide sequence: TGTGCCTGGAGCTCGGGGGTAGTAGGGGATGAAAAACTGTTTTTT. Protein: CAWSSGVVGDEKLFF.

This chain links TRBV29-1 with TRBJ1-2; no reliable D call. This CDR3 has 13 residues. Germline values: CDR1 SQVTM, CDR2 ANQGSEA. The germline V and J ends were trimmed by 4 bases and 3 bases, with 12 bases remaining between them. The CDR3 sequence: CSVVVDYDYGYTF. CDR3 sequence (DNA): TGCAGCGTTGTGGTTGACTATGACTATGGCTACACCTTC.

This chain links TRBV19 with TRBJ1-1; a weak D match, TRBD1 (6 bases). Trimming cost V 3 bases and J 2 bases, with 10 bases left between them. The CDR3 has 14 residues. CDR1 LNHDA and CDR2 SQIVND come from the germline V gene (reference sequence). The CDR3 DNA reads TGTGCCAGTAGTATGGGGGACATTAACACTGAAGCTTTCTTT. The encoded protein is CASSMGDINTEAFF.

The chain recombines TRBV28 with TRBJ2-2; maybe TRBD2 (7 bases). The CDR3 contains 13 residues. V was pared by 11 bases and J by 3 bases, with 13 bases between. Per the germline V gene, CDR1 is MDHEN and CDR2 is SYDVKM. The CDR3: CAWGGQDTGELFF. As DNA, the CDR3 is TGTGCCTGGGGGGGGCAGGACACCGGGGAGCTGTTTTTT.

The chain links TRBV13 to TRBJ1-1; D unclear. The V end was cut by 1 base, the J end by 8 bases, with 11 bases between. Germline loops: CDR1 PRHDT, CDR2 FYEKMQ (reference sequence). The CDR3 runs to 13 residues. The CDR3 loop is CASSLVGAGEAFF. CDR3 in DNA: TGTGCCAGCAGCTTAGTGGGAGCGGGGGAAGCTTTCTTT.